The clone carrying this T cell receptor beta chain has at least ten counts. Its matching antigen is unknown. The library tagged each cDNA molecule with unique molecular identifiers. TCRdb reprocessed the RACE reads with MiXCR, giving one entry per CDR3 protein. Here the sample spans tens of thousands of distinct CDR3 sequences, around 10% being singletons. The sample belongs to a study of human T cells and chemical hapten exposure. Findings of the study overall: TCRs exceeding a frequency of 1 in 1000 stayed unchanged under DPC sensitization.

The length of the CDR3 is 12 residues. Trimming pared 5 bases from V and 11 bases from J, leaving 15 bases between. Germline V gene sequence: CDR1 MNHNS, CDR2 SASEGT. Time point given: pre-sensitization, week 0. This sample's treatment: therapeutic diphenylcyclopropenone sensitization with weekly scalp DPC. The V gene is TRBV6-1, the J gene TRBJ1-1; the D gene is possibly TRBD1 (5 bases). The TCR originated in a woman between 35 and 50 years old with alopecia areata. Some clones in this sample may be carry-over from other donors' samples. The sequencing here drew on whole blood, taken in connection with sensitization to the hapten diphenylcyclopropenone (DPC). CDR3 residues: CASSLPGGEAFF. DNA of the CDR3: TGTGCCAGCAGTCTCCCGGGGGGTGAGGCTTTCTTT.